This T cell receptor beta chain appears in the sequencing data of a study of shared T cell receptors in the human thymus. Clones were sequenced by immunoSEQ multiplex PCR, and TCRdb holds only the in-frame ones, with some missing. The sample records hundreds of thousands of clones, approximately 87% being singletons. This sample also appeared in a second study, on human thymus T cells. According to that study: Congenital heart defects were the reason for the corrective surgery that the donors, healthy Finnish infants, were having. It was from resections taken during corrective heart surgery that the thymus tissue came. Thymic repertoires of unrelated individuals were reported in related research to overlap highly.

Sequencing input: thymocytes. The TCR sequence derives from a boy in the first two years of life with a congenital heart defect.

CDR3 DNA sequence: TGTGCCAGCAGTGTCGGGACAATTAGCACAGATACGCAGTATTTT. It is translated as CASSVGTISTDTQYF. This sequence joins TRBV28 and TRBJ2-3; possible D gene TRBD1, 6 bases. Germline loops: CDR1 MDHEN, CDR2 SYDVKM. V lost 5 bases and J lost 0, with 12 bases in between. The CDR3 is 15 amino acids.